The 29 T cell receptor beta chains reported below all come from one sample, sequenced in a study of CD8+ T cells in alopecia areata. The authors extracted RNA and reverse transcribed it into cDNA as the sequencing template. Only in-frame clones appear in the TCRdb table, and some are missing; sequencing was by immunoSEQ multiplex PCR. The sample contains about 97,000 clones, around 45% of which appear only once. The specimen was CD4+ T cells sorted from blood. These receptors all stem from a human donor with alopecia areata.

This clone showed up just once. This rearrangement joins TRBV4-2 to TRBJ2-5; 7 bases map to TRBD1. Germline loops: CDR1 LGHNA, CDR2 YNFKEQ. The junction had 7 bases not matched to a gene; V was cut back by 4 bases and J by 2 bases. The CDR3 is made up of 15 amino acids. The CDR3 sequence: CASSPTGIYQETQYF. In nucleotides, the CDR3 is TGTGCCAGCAGCCCGACAGGGATCTATCAAGAGACCCAGTACTTC.

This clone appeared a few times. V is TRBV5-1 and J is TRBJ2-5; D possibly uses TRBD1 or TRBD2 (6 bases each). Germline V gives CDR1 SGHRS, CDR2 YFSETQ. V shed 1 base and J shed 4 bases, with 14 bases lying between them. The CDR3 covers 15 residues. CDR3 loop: CASSLRMGGGETQYF. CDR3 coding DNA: TGCGCCAGCAGCTTGCGGATGGGGGGCGGAGAGACCCAGTACTTC.

DNA for the CDR3: TGCAGCGTTGAAGGGGGGGACAGGGGGCCGCCAATTGAAGCTTTCTTT. Protein: CSVEGGDRGPPIEAFF. The chain recombines TRBV29-1 with TRBJ1-1; 12 positions agree with TRBD1. Germline V gene sequence: CDR1 SQVTM, CDR2 ANQGSEA. CDR3 length: 16 amino acids. Germline trimming cut 1 base from V and 7 bases from J; bases unmatched to any gene: 10.

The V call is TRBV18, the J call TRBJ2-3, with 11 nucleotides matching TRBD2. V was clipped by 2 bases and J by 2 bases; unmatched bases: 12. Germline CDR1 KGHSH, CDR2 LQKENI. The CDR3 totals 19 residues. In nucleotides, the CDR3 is TGTGCCAGCTCACCATGGGTTTCGGGGACTAGCGGAACCACAGATACGCAGTATTTT. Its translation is CASSPWVSGTSGTTDTQYF. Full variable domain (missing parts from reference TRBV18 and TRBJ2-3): NAGVMQNPRHLVRRRGQEARLRCSPMKGHSHVYWYRQLPEEGLKFMVYLQKENIIDESGMPKERFSAEFPKEGPSILRIQQVVRGDSAAYFCASSPWVSGTSGTTDTQYFGPGTRLTVL.

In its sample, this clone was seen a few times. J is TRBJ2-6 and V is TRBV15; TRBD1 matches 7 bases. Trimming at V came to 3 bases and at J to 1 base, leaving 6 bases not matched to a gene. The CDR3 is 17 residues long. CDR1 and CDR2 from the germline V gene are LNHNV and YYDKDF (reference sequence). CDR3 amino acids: CATSSYPQGSGANVLTF. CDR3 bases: TGTGCCACCAGCAGCTACCCACAGGGGTCTGGGGCCAACGTCCTGACTTTC.

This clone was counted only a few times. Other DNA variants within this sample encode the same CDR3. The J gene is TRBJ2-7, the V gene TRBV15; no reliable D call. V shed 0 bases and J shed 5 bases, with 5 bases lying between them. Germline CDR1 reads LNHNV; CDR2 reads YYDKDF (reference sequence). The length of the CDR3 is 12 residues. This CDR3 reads CATSRDRHEQYF. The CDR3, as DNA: TGTGCCACCAGCAGAGACCGTCACGAGCAGTACTTC.

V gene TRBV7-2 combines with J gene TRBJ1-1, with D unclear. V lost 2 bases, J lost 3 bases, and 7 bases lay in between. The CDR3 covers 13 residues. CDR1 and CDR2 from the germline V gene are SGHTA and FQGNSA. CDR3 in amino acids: CASSLSPDTEAFF. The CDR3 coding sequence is TGTGCCAGCAGCTTAAGTCCGGACACTGAAGCTTTCTTT. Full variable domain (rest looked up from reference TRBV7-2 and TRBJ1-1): GAGVSQSPSNKVTEKGKDVELRCDPISGHTALYWYRQSLGQGLEFLIYFQGNSAPDKSGLPSDRFSAERTGGSVSTLTIQRTQQEDSAVYLCASSLSPDTEAFFGQGTRLTVV.

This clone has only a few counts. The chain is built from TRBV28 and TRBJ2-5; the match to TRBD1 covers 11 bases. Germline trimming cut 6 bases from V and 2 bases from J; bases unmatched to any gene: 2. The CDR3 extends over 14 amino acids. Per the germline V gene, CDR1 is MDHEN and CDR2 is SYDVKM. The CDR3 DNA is TGTGCCAGCAGCAGGGACAGGGGGCAAGAGACCCAGTACTTC. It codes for CASSRDRGQETQYF.

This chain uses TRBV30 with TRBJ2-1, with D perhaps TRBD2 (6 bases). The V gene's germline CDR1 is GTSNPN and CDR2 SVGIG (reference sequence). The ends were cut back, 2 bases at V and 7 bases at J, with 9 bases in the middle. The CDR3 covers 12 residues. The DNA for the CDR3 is TGTGCCTGGAGTACTAGCTTGAATGAGCAGTTCTTC. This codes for CAWSTSLNEQFF.

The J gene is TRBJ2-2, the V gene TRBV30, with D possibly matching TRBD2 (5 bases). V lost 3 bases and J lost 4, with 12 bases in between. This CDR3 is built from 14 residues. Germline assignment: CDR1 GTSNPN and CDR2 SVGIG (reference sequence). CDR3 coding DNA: TGTGCCTGGAGCCCGCGGGTAGCCACCGGGGAGCTGTTTTTT. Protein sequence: CAWSPRVATGELFF.

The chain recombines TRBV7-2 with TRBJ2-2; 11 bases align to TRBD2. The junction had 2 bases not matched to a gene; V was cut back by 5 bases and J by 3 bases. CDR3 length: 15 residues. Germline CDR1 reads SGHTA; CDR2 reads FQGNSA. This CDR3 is CASSLSGGDTGELFF. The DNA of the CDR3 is TGTGCCAGCAGCCTTAGCGGGGGGGACACCGGGGAGCTGTTTTTT. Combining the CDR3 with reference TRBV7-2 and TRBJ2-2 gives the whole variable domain GAGVSQSPSNKVTEKGKDVELRCDPISGHTALYWYRQSLGQGLEFLIYFQGNSAPDKSGLPSDRFSAERTGGSVSTLTIQRTQQEDSAVYLCASSLSGGDTGELFFGEGSRLTVL.

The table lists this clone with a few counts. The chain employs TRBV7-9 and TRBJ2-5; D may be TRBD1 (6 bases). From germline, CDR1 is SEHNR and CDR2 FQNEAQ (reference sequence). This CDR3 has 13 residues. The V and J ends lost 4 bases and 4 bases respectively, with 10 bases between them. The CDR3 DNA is TGTGCCAGCAGCTCTACAGGGCTAGAGACCCAGTACTTC. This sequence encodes CASSSTGLETQYF.

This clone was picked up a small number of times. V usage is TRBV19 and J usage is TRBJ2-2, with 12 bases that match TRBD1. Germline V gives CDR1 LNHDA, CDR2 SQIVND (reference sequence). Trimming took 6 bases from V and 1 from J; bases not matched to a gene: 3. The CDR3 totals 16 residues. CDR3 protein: CASRGTGGLNTGELFF. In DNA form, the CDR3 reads TGTGCCAGTAGAGGGACAGGGGGCTTGAACACCGGGGAGCTGTTTTTT.

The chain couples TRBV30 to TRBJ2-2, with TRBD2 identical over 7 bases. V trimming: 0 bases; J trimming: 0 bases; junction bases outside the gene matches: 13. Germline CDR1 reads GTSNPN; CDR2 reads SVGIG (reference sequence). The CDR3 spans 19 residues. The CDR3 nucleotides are TGTGCCTGGAGTGTACGGCGGGAGAGCGGGTGGACGAACACCGGGGAGCTGTTTTTT. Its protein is CAWSVRRESGWTNTGELFF.

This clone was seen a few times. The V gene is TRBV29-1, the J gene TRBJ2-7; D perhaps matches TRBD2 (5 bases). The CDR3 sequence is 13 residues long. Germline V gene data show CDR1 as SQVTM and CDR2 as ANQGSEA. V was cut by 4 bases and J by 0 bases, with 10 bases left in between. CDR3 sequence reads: CSVGVSGSYEQYF. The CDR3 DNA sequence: TGCAGCGTTGGGGTCAGCGGCTCCTACGAGCAGTACTTC.

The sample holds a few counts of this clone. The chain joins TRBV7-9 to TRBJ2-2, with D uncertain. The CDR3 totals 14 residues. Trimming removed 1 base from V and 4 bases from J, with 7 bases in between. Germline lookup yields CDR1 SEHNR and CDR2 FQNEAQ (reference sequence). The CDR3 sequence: CASSLDDGTGELFF. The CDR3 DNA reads TGTGCCAGCAGCTTAGACGACGGCACCGGGGAGCTGTTTTTT.

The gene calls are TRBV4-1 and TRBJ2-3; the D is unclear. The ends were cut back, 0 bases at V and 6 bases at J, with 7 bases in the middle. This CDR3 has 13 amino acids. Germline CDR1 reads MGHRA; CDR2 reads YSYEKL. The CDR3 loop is CASSQDREDTQYF. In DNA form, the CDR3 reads TGCGCCAGCAGCCAAGATCGCGAGGATACGCAGTATTTT.

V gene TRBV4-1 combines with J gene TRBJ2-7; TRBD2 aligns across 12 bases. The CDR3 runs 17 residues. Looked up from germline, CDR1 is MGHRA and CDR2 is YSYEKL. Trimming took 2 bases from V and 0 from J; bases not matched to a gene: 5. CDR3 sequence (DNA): TGCGCCAGCAGCCAACTGGGACTAGCGGGCATCTCCTACGAGCAGTACTTC. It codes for CASSQLGLAGISYEQYF.

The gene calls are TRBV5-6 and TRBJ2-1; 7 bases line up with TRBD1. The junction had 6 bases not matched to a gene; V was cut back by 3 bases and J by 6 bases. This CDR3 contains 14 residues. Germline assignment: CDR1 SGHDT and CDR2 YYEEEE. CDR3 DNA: TGTGCCAGCAGCTGGGACAGCCGGGGCAATGAGCAGTTCTTC. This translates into CASSWDSRGNEQFF.

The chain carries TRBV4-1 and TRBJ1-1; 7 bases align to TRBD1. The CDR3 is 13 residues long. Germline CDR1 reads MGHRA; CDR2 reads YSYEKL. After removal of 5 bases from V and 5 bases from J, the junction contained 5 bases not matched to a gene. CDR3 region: CASSEGARTEAFF. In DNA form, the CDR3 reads TGCGCCAGCAGCGAGGGGGCGCGGACTGAAGCTTTCTTT.

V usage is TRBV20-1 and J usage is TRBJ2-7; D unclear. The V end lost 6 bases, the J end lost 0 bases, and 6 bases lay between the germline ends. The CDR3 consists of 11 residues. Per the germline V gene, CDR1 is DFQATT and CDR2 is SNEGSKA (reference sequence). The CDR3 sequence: CSALSSYEQYF. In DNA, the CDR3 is TGCAGTGCCCTTTCCTCCTACGAGCAGTACTTC.

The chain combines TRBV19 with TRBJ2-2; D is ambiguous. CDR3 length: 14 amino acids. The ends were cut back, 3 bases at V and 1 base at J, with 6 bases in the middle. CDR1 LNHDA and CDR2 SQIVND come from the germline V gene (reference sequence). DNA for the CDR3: TGTGCCAGTAGTATCCCCGTGAACACCGGGGAGCTGTTTTTT. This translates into CASSIPVNTGELFF.

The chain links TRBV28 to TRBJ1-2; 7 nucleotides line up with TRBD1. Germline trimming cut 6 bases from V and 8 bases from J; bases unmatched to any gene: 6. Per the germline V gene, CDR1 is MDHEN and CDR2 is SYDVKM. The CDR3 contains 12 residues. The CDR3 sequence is CASSRQGWGYTF. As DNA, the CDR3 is TGTGCCAGCAGCAGACAGGGTTGGGGCTACACCTTC.

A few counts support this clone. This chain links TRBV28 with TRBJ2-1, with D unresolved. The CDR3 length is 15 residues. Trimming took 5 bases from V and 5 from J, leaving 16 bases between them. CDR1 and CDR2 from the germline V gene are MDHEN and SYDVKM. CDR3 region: CASSPKGLKDNEQFF. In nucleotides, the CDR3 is TGTGCCAGCAGTCCAAAAGGGCTAAAGGACAATGAGCAGTTCTTC. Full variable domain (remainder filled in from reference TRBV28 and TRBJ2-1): DVKVTQSSRYLVKRTGEKVFLECVQDMDHENMFWYRQDPGLGLRLIYFSYDVKMKEKGDIPEGYSVSREKKERFSLILESASTNQTSMYLCASSPKGLKDNEQFFGPGTRLTVL.

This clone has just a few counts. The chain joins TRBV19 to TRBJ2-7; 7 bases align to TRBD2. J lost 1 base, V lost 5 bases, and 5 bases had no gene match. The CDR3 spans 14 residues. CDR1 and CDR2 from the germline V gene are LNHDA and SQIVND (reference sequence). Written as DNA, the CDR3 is TGTGCCAGTAGTCTAGCGGATCGGTCCTACGAGCAGTACTTC. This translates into CASSLADRSYEQYF.

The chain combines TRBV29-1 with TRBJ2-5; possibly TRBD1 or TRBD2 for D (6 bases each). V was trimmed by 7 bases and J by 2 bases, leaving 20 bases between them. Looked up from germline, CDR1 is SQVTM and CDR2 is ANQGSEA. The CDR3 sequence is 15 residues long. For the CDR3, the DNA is TGCAGCGCCGTTATTCGGGGGCGTAGGCAAGAGACCCAGTACTTC. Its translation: CSAVIRGRRQETQYF.

The CDR3 region is CASRKDSSGFNEQFF. In nucleotides, the CDR3 is TGCGCCAGTCGTAAGGACAGCAGCGGATTCAATGAGCAGTTCTTC. The chain employs TRBV5-1 and TRBJ2-1; perhaps TRBD1 as D (6 bases). V lost 8 bases, J lost 6 bases, and 21 bases lay in between. The CDR3 sequence is 15 residues long. In germline, CDR1 is SGHRS, CDR2 YFSETQ. The full variable domain, its missing parts supplied by reference TRBV5-1 and TRBJ2-1, is KAGVTQTPRYLIKTRGQQVTLSCSPISGHRSVSWYQQTPGQGLQFLFEYFSETQRNKGNFPGRFSGRQFSNSRSEMNVSTLELGDSALYLCASRKDSSGFNEQFFGPGTRLTVL.

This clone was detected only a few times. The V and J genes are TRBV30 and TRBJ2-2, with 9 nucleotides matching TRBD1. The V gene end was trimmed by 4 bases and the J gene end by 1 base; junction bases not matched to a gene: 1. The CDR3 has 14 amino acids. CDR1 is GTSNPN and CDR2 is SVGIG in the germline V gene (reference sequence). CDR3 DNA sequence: TGTGCCTGGAACAGGGGGCTGAACACCGGGGAGCTGTTTTTT. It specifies CAWNRGLNTGELFF.

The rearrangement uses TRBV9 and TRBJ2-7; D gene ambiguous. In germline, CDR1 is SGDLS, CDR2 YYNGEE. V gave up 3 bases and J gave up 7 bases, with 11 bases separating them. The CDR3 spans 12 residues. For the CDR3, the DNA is TGTGCCAGCAGCGCCAGCCCCGGGGAGCAGTACTTC. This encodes CASSASPGEQYF.